The entry below gives a single TCR beta chain sequence along with its context. Antigen specificity is unknown. Per the germline V gene, CDR1 is LNHNV and CDR2 is YYDKDF (reference sequence). The CDR3 has 13 amino acids. Between the trimmed V and J ends, which lost 5 bases and 4 bases, there was a span of 8 bases. This sample is part of a study of cytomegalovirus exposure and HLA in healthy donors. Findings and limits, study-wide: HLA allele associations emerged for some 16,000 TCR beta sequences in a later analysis, at 0.05 false discovery rate. Reportedly, a later analysis found an Asian-associated ancestry cluster had fewer N-insertions than the roughly 700-donor mean.

Use of 60 Vbeta and 13 Jbeta primers characterized the PCR. Profiling relied on immunoSEQ multiplex PCR, and the TCRdb table lists in-frame clones only, not all of them. The sample contains approximately 210,000 clones, about 83% of which appear only once. This rearrangement joins TRBV15 to TRBJ1-4; maybe TRBD1 (6 bases). This TCR was sampled from a woman aged 45-59 years in good health and CMV-seropositive. Sequencing was performed on PBMCs. The CDR3 region has the DNA TGTGCCACCAGCGACAGGTTTAATGAAAAACTGTTTTTT. Protein product: CATSDRFNEKLFF. Together with reference TRBV15 and TRBJ1-4, the CDR3 gives the full variable domain: DAMVIQNPRYQVTQFGKPVTLSCSQTLNHNVMYWYQQKSSQAPKLLFHYYDKDFNNEADTPDNFQSRRPNTSFCFLDIRSPGLGDTAMYLCATSDRFNEKLFFGSGTQLSVL.